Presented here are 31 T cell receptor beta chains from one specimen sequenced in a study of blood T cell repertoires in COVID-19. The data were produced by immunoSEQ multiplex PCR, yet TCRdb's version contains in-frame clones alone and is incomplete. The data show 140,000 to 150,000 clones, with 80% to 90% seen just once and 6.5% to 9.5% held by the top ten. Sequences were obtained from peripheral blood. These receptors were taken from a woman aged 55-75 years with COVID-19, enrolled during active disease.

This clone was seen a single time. This CDR3 is CASSQQGASTGELFF. CDR3 nucleotides: TGTGCCAGCTCACAACAGGGGGCAAGCACCGGGGAGCTGTTTTTT. The gene calls are TRBV18 and TRBJ2-2; 9 bases line up with TRBD1. V trimming: 4 bases; J trimming: 4 bases; junction bases outside the gene matches: 4. CDR1 KGHSH and CDR2 LQKENI come from the germline V gene. The CDR3 is made up of 15 amino acids.

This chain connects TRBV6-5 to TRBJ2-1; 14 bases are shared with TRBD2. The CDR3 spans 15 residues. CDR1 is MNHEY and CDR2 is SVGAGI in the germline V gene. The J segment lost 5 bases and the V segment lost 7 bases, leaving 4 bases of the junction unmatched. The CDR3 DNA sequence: TGTGCCAGCAAAAGGACTAGCGGGGGGAACAATGAGCAGTTCTTC. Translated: CASKRTSGGNNEQFF.

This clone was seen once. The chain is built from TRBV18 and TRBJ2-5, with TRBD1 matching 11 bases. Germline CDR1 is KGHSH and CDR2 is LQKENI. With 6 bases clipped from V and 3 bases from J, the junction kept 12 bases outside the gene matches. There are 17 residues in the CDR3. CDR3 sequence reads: CASSPGQGALNEETQYF. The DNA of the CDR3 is TGTGCCAGCTCTCCTGGACAGGGGGCCTTAAACGAAGAGACCCAGTACTTC.

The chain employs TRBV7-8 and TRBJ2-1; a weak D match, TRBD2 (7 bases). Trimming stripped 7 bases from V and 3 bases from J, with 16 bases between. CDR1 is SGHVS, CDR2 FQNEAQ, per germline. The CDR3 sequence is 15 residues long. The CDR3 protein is CASKGGGSIYNEQFF. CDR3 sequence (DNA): TGTGCCAGCAAGGGCGGGGGCTCCATCTACAATGAGCAGTTCTTC.

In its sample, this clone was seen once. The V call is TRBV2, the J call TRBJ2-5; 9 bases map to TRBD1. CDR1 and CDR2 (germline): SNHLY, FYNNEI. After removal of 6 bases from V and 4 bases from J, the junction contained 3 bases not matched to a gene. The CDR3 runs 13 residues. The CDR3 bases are TGTGCCAGCAGGAGGGGACAGGGAGAGACCCAGTACTTC. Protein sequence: CASRRGQGETQYF.

The CDR3 nucleotides read TGTGCCAGCCGAGGGAGGGGACCTAACTATGGCTACACCTTC. It yields the protein CASRGRGPNYGYTF. V and J are TRBV27 and TRBJ1-2; D might be TRBD1 (5 bases). The V end lost 8 bases, the J end lost 0 bases, and 13 bases lay between the germline ends. The V gene's germline CDR1 is MNHEY and CDR2 SMNVEV (reference sequence). The CDR3 is 14 amino acids.

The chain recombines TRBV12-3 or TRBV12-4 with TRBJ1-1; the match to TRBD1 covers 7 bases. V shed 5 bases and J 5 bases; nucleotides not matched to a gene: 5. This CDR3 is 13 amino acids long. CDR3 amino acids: CASSTGVSTEAFF. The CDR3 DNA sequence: TGTGCCAGCAGTACAGGGGTTAGTACTGAAGCTTTCTTT.

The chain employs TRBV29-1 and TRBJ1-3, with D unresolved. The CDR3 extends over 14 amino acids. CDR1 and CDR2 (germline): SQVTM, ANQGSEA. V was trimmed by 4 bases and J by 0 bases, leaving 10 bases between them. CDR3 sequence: CSVVLLDSGNTIYF. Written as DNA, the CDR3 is TGCAGCGTTGTTCTCCTAGACTCTGGAAACACCATATATTTT.

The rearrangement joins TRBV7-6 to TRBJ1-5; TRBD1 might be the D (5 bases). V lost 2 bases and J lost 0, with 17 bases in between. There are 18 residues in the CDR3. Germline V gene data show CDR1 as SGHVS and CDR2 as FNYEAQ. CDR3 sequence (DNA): TGTGCCAGCAGCTTAAATTTCGGGCGGGGGATTAGCAATCAGCCCCAGCATTTT. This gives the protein CASSLNFGRGISNQPQHF. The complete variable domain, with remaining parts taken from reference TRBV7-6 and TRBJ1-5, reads GAGVSQSPRYKVTKRGQDVALRCDPISGHVSLYWYRQALGQGPEFLTYFNYEAQQDKSGLPNDRFSAERPEGSISTLTIQRTEQRDSAMYRCASSLNFGRGISNQPQHFGDGTRLSIL.

For the CDR3, the DNA is TGTGCCAGCAGCCTCCTGGGAGGGGGGGGTGGCTACACCTTC. Translation gives CASSLLGGGGGYTF. J is TRBJ1-2 and V is TRBV28; D may be TRBD1 (6 bases). Trimming removed 6 bases at V and 7 bases at J, with 18 bases between. Germline CDR1 is MDHEN and CDR2 is SYDVKM. The CDR3 sequence is 14 residues long.

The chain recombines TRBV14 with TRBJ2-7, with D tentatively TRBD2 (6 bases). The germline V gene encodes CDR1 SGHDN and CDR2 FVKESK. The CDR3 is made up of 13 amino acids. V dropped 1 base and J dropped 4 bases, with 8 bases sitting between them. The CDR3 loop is CASSQVGRYEQYF. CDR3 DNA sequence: TGTGCCAGCAGCCAAGTTGGGAGGTACGAGCAGTACTTC.

CDR3 bases: TGTGCCAGCAGGGGACAGGGGCCGGGGGCCCAGTACTTC. It yields the protein CASRGQGPGAQYF. This chain connects TRBV2 to TRBJ2-5, with 10 positions matching TRBD1. This CDR3 contains 13 residues. V trimming: 6 bases; J trimming: 9 bases; junction bases outside the gene matches: 7. Per germline, CDR1 SNHLY and CDR2 FYNNEI.

The CDR3 bases are TGTGCCAGCAGCTCGACGTTACCGGGACAGGGGAAATCGGCTTTCTTT. Its protein product is CASSSTLPGQGKSAFF. J is TRBJ1-1 and V is TRBV7-2, with 10 positions matching TRBD1. V lost 4 bases, J lost 11 bases, and 16 bases stayed unmatched. The CDR3 consists of 16 residues. The V gene's germline CDR1 is SGHTA and CDR2 FQGNSA.

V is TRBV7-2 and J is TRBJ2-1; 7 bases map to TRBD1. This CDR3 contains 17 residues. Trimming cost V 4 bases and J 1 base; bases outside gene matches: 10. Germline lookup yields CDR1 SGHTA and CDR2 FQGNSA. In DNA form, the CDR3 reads TGTGCCAGCAGCTCCTGGACAGGAGCCGCTTCCTACAATGAGCAGTTCTTC. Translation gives CASSSWTGAASYNEQFF. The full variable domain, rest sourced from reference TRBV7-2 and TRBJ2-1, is GAGVSQSPSNKVTEKGKDVELRCDPISGHTALYWYRQSLGQGLEFLIYFQGNSAPDKSGLPSDRFSAERTGGSVSTLTIQRTQQEDSAVYLCASSSWTGAASYNEQFFGPGTRLTVL.

The chain's CDR3 is CASSSTGSIDEQFF. The DNA for the CDR3 is TGTGCCAGCAGCTCCACCGGGAGTATCGATGAGCAGTTCTTC. The chain links TRBV7-3 to TRBJ2-1; tentatively, D is TRBD2 (6 bases). The CDR3 sequence is 14 residues long. Trimming left V 4 bases short and J 8 bases short, with 15 bases between. The germline V gene encodes CDR1 SGHTA and CDR2 FQGTGA.

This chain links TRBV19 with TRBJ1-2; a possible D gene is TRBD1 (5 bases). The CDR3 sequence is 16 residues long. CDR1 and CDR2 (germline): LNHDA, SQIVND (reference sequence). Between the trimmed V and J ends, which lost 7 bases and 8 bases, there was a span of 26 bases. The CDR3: CASKWGMQGPMLGYTF. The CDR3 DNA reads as TGTGCCAGTAAGTGGGGCATGCAAGGGCCGATGCTAGGCTACACCTTC.

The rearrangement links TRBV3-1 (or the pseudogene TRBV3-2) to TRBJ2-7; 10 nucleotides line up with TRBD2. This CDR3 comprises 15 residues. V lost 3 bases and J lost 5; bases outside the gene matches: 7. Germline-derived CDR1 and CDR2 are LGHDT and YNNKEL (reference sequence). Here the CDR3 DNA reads TGTGCCAGCAGCCACCTAAGCGGGGGGGGCGACGAGCAGTACTTC. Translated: CASSHLSGGGDEQYF.

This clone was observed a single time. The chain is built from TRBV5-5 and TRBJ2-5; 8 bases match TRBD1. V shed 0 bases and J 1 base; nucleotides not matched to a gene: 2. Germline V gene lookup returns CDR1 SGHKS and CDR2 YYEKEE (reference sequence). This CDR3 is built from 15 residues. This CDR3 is CASSLGQGLQETQYF. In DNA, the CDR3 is TGTGCCAGCAGCTTGGGACAGGGGCTCCAAGAGACCCAGTACTTC.

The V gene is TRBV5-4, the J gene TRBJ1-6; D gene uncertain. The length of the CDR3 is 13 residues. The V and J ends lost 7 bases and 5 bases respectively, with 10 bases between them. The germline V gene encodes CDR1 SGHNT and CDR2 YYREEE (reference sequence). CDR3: CASQAGDNSPLHF. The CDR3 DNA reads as TGTGCCAGCCAGGCAGGTGATAATTCACCCCTCCACTTT. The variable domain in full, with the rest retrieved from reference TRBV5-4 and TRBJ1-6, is ETGVTQSPTHLIKTRGQQVTLRCSSQSGHNTVSWYQQALGQGPQFIFQYYREEENGRGNFPPRFSGLQFPNYSSELNVNALELDDSALYLCASQAGDNSPLHFGNGTRLTVT.

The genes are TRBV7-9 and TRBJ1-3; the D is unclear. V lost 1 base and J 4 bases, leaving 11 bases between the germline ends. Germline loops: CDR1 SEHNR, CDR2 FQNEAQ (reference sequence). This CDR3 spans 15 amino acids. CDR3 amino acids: CASSLDLGKGNTIYF. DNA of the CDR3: TGTGCCAGCAGCTTAGATCTGGGCAAGGGAAACACCATATATTTT.

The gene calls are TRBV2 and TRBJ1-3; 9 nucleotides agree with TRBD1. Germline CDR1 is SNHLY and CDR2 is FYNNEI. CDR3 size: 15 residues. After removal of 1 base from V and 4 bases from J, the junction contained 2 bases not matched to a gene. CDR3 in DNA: TGTGCCAGCAGTGAAGGGACAGGGGACGGAAACACCATATATTTT. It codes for CASSEGTGDGNTIYF.

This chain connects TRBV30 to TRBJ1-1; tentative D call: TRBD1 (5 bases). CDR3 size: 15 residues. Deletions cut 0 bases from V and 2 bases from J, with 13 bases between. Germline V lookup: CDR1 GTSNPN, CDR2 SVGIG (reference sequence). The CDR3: CAWSVPDSHNTEAFF. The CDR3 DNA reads TGTGCCTGGAGTGTCCCCGACAGCCACAACACTGAAGCTTTCTTT.

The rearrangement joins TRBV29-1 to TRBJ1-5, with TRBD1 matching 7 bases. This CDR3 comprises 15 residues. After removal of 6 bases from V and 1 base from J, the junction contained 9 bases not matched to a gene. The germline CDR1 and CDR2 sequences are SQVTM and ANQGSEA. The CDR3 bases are TGCAGCGTAGTTATTCCAGGGGGAAGCAATCAGCCCCAGCATTTT. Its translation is CSVVIPGGSNQPQHF.

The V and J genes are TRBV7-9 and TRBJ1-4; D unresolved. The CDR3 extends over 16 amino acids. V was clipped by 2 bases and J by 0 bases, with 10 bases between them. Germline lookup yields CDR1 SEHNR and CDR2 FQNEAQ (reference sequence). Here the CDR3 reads CASSLRIEATNEKLFF. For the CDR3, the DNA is TGTGCCAGCAGCTTACGTATAGAAGCAACTAATGAAAAACTGTTTTTT. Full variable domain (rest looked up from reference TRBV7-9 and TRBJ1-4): DTGVSQNPRHKITKRGQNVTFRCDPISEHNRLYWYRQTLGQGPEFLTYFQNEAQLEKSRLLSDRFSAERPKGSFSTLEIQRTEQGDSAMYLCASSLRIEATNEKLFFGSGTQLSVL.

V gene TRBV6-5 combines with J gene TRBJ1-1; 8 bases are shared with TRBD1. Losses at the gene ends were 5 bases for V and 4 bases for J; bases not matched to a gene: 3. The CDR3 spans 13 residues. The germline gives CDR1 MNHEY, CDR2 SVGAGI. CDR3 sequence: CASSRTGLTEAFF. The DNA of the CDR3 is TGTGCCAGCAGTCGGACAGGGCTCACTGAAGCTTTCTTT.

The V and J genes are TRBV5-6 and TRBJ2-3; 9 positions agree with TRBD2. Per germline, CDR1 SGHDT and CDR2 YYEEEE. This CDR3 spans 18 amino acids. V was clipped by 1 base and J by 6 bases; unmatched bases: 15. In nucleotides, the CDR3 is TGTGCCAGCAGCTTGTTATCCGGGTCCGGCGGGGGGGCCGATACGCAGTATTTT. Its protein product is CASSLLSGSGGGADTQYF.

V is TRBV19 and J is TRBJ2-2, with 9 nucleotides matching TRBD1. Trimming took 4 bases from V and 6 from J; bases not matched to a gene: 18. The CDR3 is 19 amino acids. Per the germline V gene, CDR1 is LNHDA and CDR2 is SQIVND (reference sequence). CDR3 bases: TGTGCCAGTAGTACCCGGGACAGGGTTCTCCTGGTTTGGGCCGGGGAGCTGTTTTTT. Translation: CASSTRDRVLLVWAGELFF.

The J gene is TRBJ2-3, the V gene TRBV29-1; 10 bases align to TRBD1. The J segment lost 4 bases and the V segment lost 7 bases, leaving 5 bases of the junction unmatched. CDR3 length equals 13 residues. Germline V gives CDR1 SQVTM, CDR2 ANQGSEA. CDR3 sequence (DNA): TGCAGCGCCTACGGGACAGGGGCAGATACGCAGTATTTT. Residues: CSAYGTGADTQYF.

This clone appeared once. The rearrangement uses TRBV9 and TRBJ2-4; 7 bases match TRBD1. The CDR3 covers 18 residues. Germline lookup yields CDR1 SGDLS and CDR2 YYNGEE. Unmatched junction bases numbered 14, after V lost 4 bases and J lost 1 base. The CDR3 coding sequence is TGTGCCAGCAGCCCTCGACCCCAGGGGGTATTGGCCAAAAACATTCAGTACTTC. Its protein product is CASSPRPQGVLAKNIQYF.

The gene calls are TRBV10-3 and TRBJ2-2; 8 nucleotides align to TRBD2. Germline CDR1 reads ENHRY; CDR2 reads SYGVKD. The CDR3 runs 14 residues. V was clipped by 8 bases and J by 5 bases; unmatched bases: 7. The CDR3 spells CAIALGGGTGELFF. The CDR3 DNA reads TGTGCCATCGCCCTCGGGGGGGGAACCGGGGAGCTGTTTTTT.

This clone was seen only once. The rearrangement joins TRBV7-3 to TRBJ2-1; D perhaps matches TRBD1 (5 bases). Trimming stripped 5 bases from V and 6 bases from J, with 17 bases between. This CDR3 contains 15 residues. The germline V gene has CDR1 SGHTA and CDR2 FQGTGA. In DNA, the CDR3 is TGTGCCAGCAGCCCATATCAAACAGGCCTCAATGAGCAGTTCTTC. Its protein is CASSPYQTGLNEQFF.